These T cell receptor beta chains were read from a single sample in a study of blood T cell repertoires in COVID-19. The protocol was immunoSEQ multiplex PCR, while the TCRdb copy is restricted to in-frame clones and leaves out a portion. Seen here are 150,000 to 200,000 clones, approximately 86% observed once, and the top ten hold more than 4.5%. Specimen: PBMCs or T cells enriched from blood (not recorded which). The source is a woman aged 60-75 years with acute COVID-19. CDR3s include the opening cysteine and the closing phenylalanine or tryptophan. D genes are given only for firm matches. Some rows mark clone size as missing; the rest say once, few, many or name a class of expanded clone.

v_call: TRBV27; j_call: TRBJ1-2; d_call: TRBD1; cdr3_length: 15; clone_size: -; cdr3_aa: CASSLREDRGKGYTF; cdr3_nt: TGTGCCAGCAGTCTCAGAGAGGACAGGGGTAAAGGCTACACCTTC
v_call: TRBV30; j_call: TRBJ1-5; d_call: -; cdr3_length: 14; clone_size: -; cdr3_aa: CAWSVDSRNQPQHF; cdr3_nt: TGTGCCTGGAGTGTGGACAGCCGAAATCAGCCCCAGCATTTT
v_call: TRBV6-5; j_call: TRBJ1-2; d_call: -; cdr3_length: 14; clone_size: once; cdr3_aa: CASSYSAGDYGYTF; cdr3_nt: TGTGCCAGCAGTTACTCGGCCGGAGACTATGGCTACACCTTC
v_call: TRBV4-3; j_call: TRBJ1-1; d_call: -; cdr3_length: 14; clone_size: -; cdr3_aa: CASSQATGNTEAFF; cdr3_nt: TGCGCCAGCAGCCAGGCGACAGGGAACACTGAAGCTTTCTTT
v_call: TRBV6-5; j_call: TRBJ2-2; d_call: -; cdr3_length: 15; clone_size: -; cdr3_aa: CASTLVLPVTGELFF; cdr3_nt: TGTGCCAGCACCCTAGTTTTGCCGGTCACCGGGGAGCTGTTTTTT
v_call: TRBV4-1; j_call: TRBJ2-5; d_call: -; cdr3_length: 16; clone_size: few; cdr3_aa: CASRPAWRGELETQYF; cdr3_nt: TGCGCCAGCAGGCCCGCCTGGCGGGGAGAGCTGGAGACCCAGTACTTC
v_call: TRBV4-1; j_call: TRBJ1-4; d_call: -; cdr3_length: 16; clone_size: -; cdr3_aa: CASSLEGGAANEKLFF; cdr3_nt: TGCGCCAGCAGCCTGGAGGGGGGGGCTGCTAATGAAAAACTGTTTTTT
v_call: TRBV10-3; j_call: TRBJ1-1; d_call: -; cdr3_length: 15; clone_size: -; cdr3_aa: CAISPGGPMNTEAFF; cdr3_nt: TGTGCCATCAGTCCGGGGGGACCGATGAACACTGAAGCTTTCTTT
v_call: TRBV19; j_call: TRBJ1-4; d_call: -; cdr3_length: 14; clone_size: -; cdr3_aa: CASSMGRQEEKLFF; cdr3_nt: TGTGCCAGTAGTATGGGTCGGCAGGAAGAAAAACTGTTTTTT
v_call: TRBV3-1/TRBV3-2; j_call: TRBJ1-2; d_call: -; cdr3_length: 18; clone_size: few; cdr3_aa: CASSSLPRQPKYSAGYTF; cdr3_nt: TGTGCCAGCAGCTCCCTCCCACGACAGCCGAAATACTCCGCTGGCTACACCTTC
v_call: TRBV3-1/TRBV3-2; j_call: TRBJ2-1; d_call: -; cdr3_length: 12; clone_size: -; cdr3_aa: CASSPIGNEQFF; cdr3_nt: TGTGCCAGCAGCCCCATCGGCAATGAGCAGTTCTTC
v_call: TRBV28; j_call: TRBJ1-6; d_call: -; cdr3_length: 17; clone_size: -; cdr3_aa: CASSLDRGGAGDSPLHF; cdr3_nt: TGTGCCAGCAGTTTAGATAGGGGGGGCGCTGGGGATTCACCCCTCCACTTT
v_call: TRBV11-2; j_call: TRBJ1-2; d_call: TRBD1; cdr3_length: 16; clone_size: -; cdr3_aa: CASSLIRQGLNYGYTF; cdr3_nt: TGTGCCAGCAGCTTAATCCGACAGGGTTTGAACTATGGCTACACCTTC
v_call: TRBV10-3; j_call: TRBJ2-1; d_call: TRBD2; cdr3_length: 14; clone_size: -; cdr3_aa: CAISGTSLYNEQFF; cdr3_nt: TGTGCCATCAGCGGGACTAGCCTCTACAATGAGCAGTTCTTC
v_call: TRBV5-1; j_call: TRBJ2-7; d_call: -; cdr3_length: 14; clone_size: -; cdr3_aa: CASSFGTGTPKEYF; cdr3_nt: -
v_call: TRBV5-5; j_call: TRBJ1-3; d_call: TRBD1; cdr3_length: 15; clone_size: -; cdr3_aa: CASSRGQNIGNTIYF; cdr3_nt: TGTGCCAGCAGCCGGGGACAGAATATTGGAAACACCATATATTTT
v_call: TRBV21-1; j_call: TRBJ2-1; d_call: -; cdr3_length: 16; clone_size: -; cdr3_aa: CASSKVEGLSENEQFF; cdr3_nt: TGTGCCAGCAGCAAAGTGGAGGGGTTGAGTGAGAATGAGCAGTTCTTC
v_call: TRBV3-1/TRBV3-2; j_call: TRBJ2-5; d_call: TRBD1; cdr3_length: 14; clone_size: -; cdr3_aa: CASSPSPGQSTQYF; cdr3_nt: TGTGCCAGCAGCCCTTCGCCGGGACAGTCGACCCAGTACTTC